Below are 14 T cell receptor beta chains sequenced from a single sample in a study of blood T cell repertoires in COVID-19. Assay: immunoSEQ multiplex PCR; the TCRdb copy retains only in-frame clones and omits some. The table records around 140,000 clones, approximately 88% of them present only once. The sample taken for sequencing was peripheral blood. Source of these receptors: a man between 65 and 85 years old with acute or convalescent COVID-19.

The V and J genes are TRBV25-1 and TRBJ1-3; TRBD1 aligns across 7 bases. Germline CDR1 reads MGHDK; CDR2 reads SYGVNS. Losses at the gene ends were 5 bases for V and 4 bases for J; bases not matched to a gene: 8. The CDR3 runs to 15 residues. The CDR3 protein is CASSTTGDDGNTIYF. The CDR3 region has the DNA TGTGCCAGCAGTACTACAGGGGATGACGGAAACACCATATATTTT.

The chain carries TRBV12-3 or TRBV12-4 and TRBJ2-3; no clear D. V gave up 7 bases and J gave up 4 bases, with 6 bases separating them. The CDR3 loop spans 11 amino acids. The CDR3 region has the DNA TGTGCCAGCAATTTCGCAGATACGCAGTATTTT. Protein: CASNFADTQYF.

V is TRBV6-5 and J is TRBJ2-5, with 9 bases aligning to TRBD2. The CDR3 loop spans 15 amino acids. V shed 0 bases and J 4 bases; nucleotides not matched to a gene: 3. Germline lookup yields CDR1 MNHEY and CDR2 SVGAGI. This CDR3 reads CASSYSLAGIETQYF. The DNA of the CDR3 is TGTGCCAGCAGTTACTCGCTAGCGGGAATAGAGACCCAGTACTTC.

The rearrangement uses TRBV3-1 (or the pseudogene TRBV3-2) and TRBJ2-3, with D possibly being TRBD1 (6 bases). V lost 0 bases to trimming and J lost 5 bases, with 18 bases between them. This CDR3 comprises 17 residues. Germline CDR1 LGHDT, CDR2 YNNKEL (reference sequence). CDR3 protein: CASSQEYSYRVGDTQYF. In DNA form, the CDR3 reads TGTGCCAGCAGCCAAGAGTATTCCTACAGGGTGGGAGATACGCAGTATTTT.

The CDR3 sequence: CASSSGDLNQPQHF. As DNA, the CDR3 is TGTGCCAGTAGTTCGGGGGATCTCAATCAGCCCCAGCATTTT. The rearrangement uses TRBV19 and TRBJ1-5; weak D call: TRBD1 (5 bases). This CDR3 has 14 residues. Germline V gene data show CDR1 as LNHDA and CDR2 as SQIVND (reference sequence). V was trimmed by 5 bases and J by 3 bases, leaving 11 bases between them. Full variable domain (missing parts from reference TRBV19 and TRBJ1-5): DGGITQSPKYLFRKEGQNVTLSCEQNLNHDAMYWYRQDPGQGLRLIYYSQIVNDFQKGDIAEGYSVSREKKESFPLTVTSAQKNPTAFYLCASSSGDLNQPQHFGDGTRLSIL.

The CDR3 DNA reads TGTGCCTGGGGCACTAGTCCCGGGGAGCTGTTTTTT. This translates into CAWGTSPGELFF. The V and J genes are TRBV30 and TRBJ2-2; perhaps TRBD2 as D (5 bases). The ends were cut back, 5 bases at V and 6 bases at J, with 10 bases in the middle. CDR3 size: 12 residues. Germline assignment: CDR1 GTSNPN and CDR2 SVGIG (reference sequence).

The J gene is TRBJ1-5, the V gene TRBV27, with 8 bases matching TRBD1. This CDR3 comprises 15 residues. V dropped 4 bases and J dropped 2; count of bases not matched to a gene: 4. Germline-derived CDR1 and CDR2 are MNHEY and SMNVEV (reference sequence). CDR3 coding DNA: TGTGCCAGCAGTTCTGACAGGGGAGGCAATCAGCCCCAGCATTTT. It codes for CASSSDRGGNQPQHF.

In this sample, this clone turned up once. Within the sample, other DNA sequences also encode this same CDR3. The V call is TRBV27, the J call TRBJ1-5; possibly TRBD1 for D (5 bases). V was cut by 3 bases and J by 4 bases, with 7 bases left in between. Germline CDR1 MNHEY, CDR2 SMNVEV (reference sequence). The CDR3 covers 13 residues. The CDR3 here is CASSFGGNQPQHF. CDR3 nucleotides: TGTGCCAGCAGTTTCGGGGGGAATCAGCCCCAGCATTTT.

The chain couples TRBV11-2 to TRBJ2-2, with a possible D match to TRBD2 (6 bases). Trimming stripped 5 bases from V and 1 base from J, with 14 bases between. This CDR3 has 16 amino acids. Germline V gives CDR1 SGHAT, CDR2 FQNNGV. CDR3 residues: CASSPAAGLNTGELFF. The CDR3 nucleotides are TGTGCCAGCAGCCCAGCAGCGGGCCTGAACACCGGGGAGCTGTTTTTT.

The gene calls are TRBV5-4 and TRBJ1-1, with a tentative D call TRBD1 (6 bases). V was pared by 7 bases and J by 3 bases, with 22 bases between. CDR1 is SGHNT, CDR2 YYREEE, per germline (reference sequence). The CDR3 is 16 amino acids. The CDR3 nucleotides are TGTGCCAGCGGGCCCCCAGGGGTTAGGGGAGACACTGAAGCTTTCTTT. It yields the protein CASGPPGVRGDTEAFF.

The rearrangement links TRBV18 to TRBJ2-1; no clear D. Germline assignment: CDR1 KGHSH and CDR2 LQKENI. The CDR3 totals 13 residues. Trimming removed 3 bases from V and 8 bases from J, with 11 bases in between. CDR3 nucleotides: TGTGCCAGCTCACCGGGTGGGCTTGATGAGCAGTTCTTC. Protein: CASSPGGLDEQFF.

The V gene is TRBV19, the J gene TRBJ2-7; TRBD2 might be the D (5 bases). This CDR3 comprises 14 residues. The germline gives CDR1 LNHDA, CDR2 SQIVND (reference sequence). Trimming shortened V by 1 base and J by 0 bases, and 7 bases separated the two germline ends. The CDR3 sequence is CASSIGTDSYEQYF. Here the CDR3 DNA reads TGTGCCAGTAGTATAGGGACTGACTCCTACGAGCAGTACTTC.

The chain is built from TRBV19 and TRBJ1-6; no clear D. The germline V gene has CDR1 LNHDA and CDR2 SQIVND (reference sequence). The CDR3 is 14 amino acids. V lost 3 bases and J lost 3, with 6 bases in between. The CDR3 DNA reads as TGTGCCAGTAGTATTTCAGGCTATAATTCACCCCTCCACTTT. Protein sequence: CASSISGYNSPLHF.

Comment on this clone: Additional DNA sequences in this sample encode the identical CDR3. The chain couples TRBV5-1 to TRBJ2-1, with 9 bases that match TRBD1. Germline-derived CDR1 and CDR2 are SGHRS and YFSETQ. The CDR3 sequence is 16 residues long. Trimming cost V 1 base and J 9 bases; bases outside gene matches: 11. The CDR3 region is CASSLQPGQGEGEQFF. CDR3 bases: TGCGCCAGCAGCTTGCAACCGGGACAGGGTGAAGGTGAGCAGTTCTTC.